These 32 T cell receptor beta chains came from one sample sequenced in a study of blood T cells in healthy people across ages. Combining a sample-barcoded 5' primer with a J-beta primer mix, a second PCR ran for about 6 to 12 cycles. TCRdb re-derived calls from the 5' RACE reads in MiXCR, one entry per CDR3 protein. The sample has about 570,000 distinct CDR3 sequences, 25% to 30% seen once. Input material: blood. These receptors were obtained from a woman in her 70s in good health.

The chain links TRBV7-2 to TRBJ2-7; 9 bases agree with TRBD1. Trimming cost V 1 base and J 11 bases; bases outside gene matches: 3. CDR3 length equals 12 residues. CDR1 and CDR2 (germline): SGHTA, FQGNSA. The CDR3 sequence: CASSLDRGLEYF. The DNA for the CDR3 is TGTGCCAGCAGCTTAGACAGGGGGCTGGAGTACTTC.

This clonotype was seen a handful of times. The chain has TRBV7-2 and TRBJ1-2; no clear D. Germline assignment: CDR1 SGHTA and CDR2 FQGNSA. The CDR3 is 16 amino acids. Between the trimmed V and J ends, which lost 3 bases and 4 bases, there was a span of 18 bases. CDR3 amino acids: CASSFGVRSTPYGYTF. The CDR3 DNA is TGTGCCAGCAGCTTTGGGGTCAGGTCAACCCCCTATGGCTACACCTTC.

This rearrangement joins TRBV7-9 to TRBJ2-2, with a tentative D call TRBD2 (7 bases). Germline V gene lookup returns CDR1 SEHNR and CDR2 FQNEAQ (reference sequence). The CDR3 has 16 residues. V was pared by 5 bases and J by 1 base, with 14 bases between. The CDR3 is CASSPWGGENTGELFF. Here the CDR3 DNA reads TGTGCCAGCAGCCCCTGGGGGGGCGAGAACACCGGGGAGCTGTTTTTT. The full variable domain, completed using reference TRBV7-9 and TRBJ2-2, is DTGVSQNPRHKITKRGQNVTFRCDPISEHNRLYWYRQTLGQGPEFLTYFQNEAQLEKSRLLSDRFSAERPKGSFSTLEIQRTEQGDSAMYLCASSPWGGENTGELFFGEGSRLTVL.

This clonotype is a singleton in its sample. The V call is TRBV10-3, the J call TRBJ2-7, with unresolved D. V was trimmed by 0 bases and J by 6 bases, leaving 6 bases between them. Germline V gene data show CDR1 as ENHRY and CDR2 as SYGVKD. The CDR3 runs to 12 residues. The CDR3 loop reads CAISESSSEQYF. The CDR3 bases are TGTGCCATCAGTGAGTCTAGCTCCGAGCAGTACTTC.

V and J are TRBV7-9 and TRBJ2-5; TRBD1 aligns across 8 bases. Judging by the DNA end, TRBJ2-1 fits better; the J call may be wrong. Germline V lookup: CDR1 SEHNR, CDR2 FQNEAQ (reference sequence). This CDR3 region has 15 residues. The CDR3 sequence is CASRRGTGGSNEQFF. The CDR3 bases are TGTGCCAGCAGGCGAGGGACAGGCGGTAGCAATGAGCAGTTCTTC.

V gene TRBV9 combines with J gene TRBJ2-5, with 7 bases that match TRBD2. J gave up 1 base and V 4 bases, and 13 bases lay outside the gene matches. CDR3 length: 17 amino acids. Germline V gene sequence: CDR1 SGDLS, CDR2 YYNGEE. CDR3 bases: TGTGCCAGCAGCTTCGGGACTGGCGGGGGTTCCCAAGAGACCCAGTACTTC. Protein: CASSFGTGGGSQETQYF. The entire variable domain, with the rest obtained from reference TRBV9 and TRBJ2-5, is as follows: DSGVTQTPKHLITATGQRVTLRCSPRSGDLSVYWYQQSLDQGLQFLIQYYNGEERAKGNILERFSAQQFPDLHSELNLSSLELGDSALYFCASSFGTGGGSQETQYFGPGTRLLVL.

In regard to this clonotype: Sequence at one end of the junction differs from germline and may be a read error. The J gene is TRBJ2-6, the V gene TRBV12-3 or TRBV12-4, with D tentatively TRBD1 (5 bases). This CDR3 has 15 amino acids. This chain's CDR3 is CASSPQVPGANILTF. CDR3 in DNA: TGTGCCAGCAGCCCGCAGGTGCCTGGGGCCAACATCCTGACTTTC.

This rearrangement joins TRBV6-5 to TRBJ2-5; TRBD2 matches at 7 bases. V lost 0 bases, J lost 5 bases, and 9 bases stayed unmatched. This CDR3 has 16 amino acids. Germline V gene data show CDR1 as MNHEY and CDR2 as SVGAGI. As DNA, the CDR3 is TGTGCCAGCAGTTACTCGGGTGCGGGGGAGACGGAGACCCAGTACTTC. It specifies CASSYSGAGETETQYF.

This chain joins TRBV6-2 or TRBV6-3 and TRBJ2-7, with 10 bases identical to TRBD2. Germline CDR1 MNHEY, CDR2 SVGEGT. With V trimmed by 4 bases and J by 3 bases, 9 bases remained unmatched. The CDR3 runs 16 residues. The CDR3 region is CASSLLSTSGVYEQYF. The DNA of the CDR3 is TGTGCCAGCAGTTTGCTTTCAACTAGCGGGGTCTACGAGCAGTACTTC.

Ten or more counts support this clonotype. The chain joins TRBV7-9 to TRBJ1-1; D possibly corresponds to TRBD1 (5 bases). Trimming shortened V by 5 bases and J by 1 base, and 8 bases separated the two germline ends. Germline lookup yields CDR1 SEHNR and CDR2 FQNEAQ (reference sequence). The length of the CDR3 is 13 residues. CDR3 DNA sequence: TGTGCCAGCAGCCAAACAGGGAACACTGAAGCTTTCTTT. Protein: CASSQTGNTEAFF.

This clonotype showed up just a few times. The chain couples TRBV10-3 to TRBJ2-2; TRBD2 agrees at 13 bases. V was pared by 6 bases and J by 0 bases, with 7 bases of the junction left unmatched. The CDR3 totals 18 residues. CDR1 ENHRY and CDR2 SYGVKD come from the germline V gene. CDR3 in amino acids: CAIRPGLAGVANTGELFF. CDR3 bases: TGTGCCATCAGGCCAGGACTAGCGGGGGTAGCGAACACCGGGGAGCTGTTTTTT.

This clonotype has more than one count but fewer than ten. The genes are TRBV7-6 and TRBJ2-1, with D unresolved. V lost 4 bases and J 9 bases, leaving 13 bases between the germline ends. CDR3 length equals 13 residues. In germline, CDR1 is SGHVS, CDR2 FNYEAQ. The CDR3 DNA follows: TGTGCCAGCAGCTCCCGTGCTACCGTTGAGCAGTTCTTC. Protein: CASSSRATVEQFF. The complete variable domain, with remaining parts taken from reference TRBV7-6 and TRBJ2-1, reads GAGVSQSPRYKVTKRGQDVALRCDPISGHVSLYWYRQALGQGPEFLTYFNYEAQQDKSGLPNDRFSAERPEGSISTLTIQRTEQRDSAMYRCASSSRATVEQFFGPGTRLTVL.

This chain links TRBV24-1 with TRBJ1-2, with 7 bases lining up with TRBD1. Germline V gene sequence: CDR1 KGHDR, CDR2 SFDVKD. The CDR3 spans 13 residues. The ends lost 2 bases at V and 7 bases at J; junction bases unmatched: 3. CDR3 sequence reads: CATSDSNRGGYTF. The CDR3 region has the DNA TGTGCCACCAGTGATTCCAACAGGGGTGGCTACACCTTC.

CDR3 nucleotide sequence: TGTGCCATCAGTGAGAGGGGGCAGAGATCCCCCTCTGGGGCCAACGTCCTGACTTTC. This gives the protein CAISERGQRSPSGANVLTF. The chain links TRBV10-3 to TRBJ2-6; TRBD1 matches at 7 bases. The length of the CDR3 is 19 residues. V shed 2 bases, J shed 0 bases, and the junction held 10 bases outside the gene matches. Germline V gene sequence: CDR1 ENHRY, CDR2 SYGVKD.

V and J are TRBV7-6 and TRBJ2-5; 10 bases agree with TRBD1. Matching the DNA end better, TRBJ2-7 makes the J call doubtful. The CDR3 is 12 amino acids. The germline gives CDR1 SGHVS, CDR2 FNYEAQ. CDR3 bases: TGTGCCACGGGACAGGGGTCGGGCGAGCAGTACTTC. Translating gives CATGQGSGEQYF.

This clonotype was counted between two and nine times. The J gene is TRBJ2-7, the V gene TRBV3-1, with D unresolved. The CDR3 runs to 13 residues. V lost 4 bases and J lost 6, with 13 bases in between. Germline V CDR1 and CDR2: LGHDT, YNNKEL (reference sequence). CDR3 nucleotides: TGTGCCAGCAGCCTTTCACTTCCAGCCGAGCAGTACTTC. Protein product: CASSLSLPAEQYF.

This rearrangement joins TRBV7-2 to TRBJ2-1; 14 bases line up with TRBD2. Trimming removed 5 bases from V and 7 bases from J; junction bases left unmatched: 7. Germline values: CDR1 SGHTA, CDR2 FQGNSA. The CDR3 covers 16 residues. The CDR3 nucleotides are TGTGCCAGCAGCCCCGGGACTAGCGGGAGCGGGAATGAGCAGTTCTTC. It is translated as CASSPGTSGSGNEQFF.

The rearrangement links TRBV7-9 to TRBJ2-3; 10 positions match TRBD1. CDR3 length equals 16 residues. With 5 bases clipped from V and 3 bases from J, the junction kept 8 bases outside the gene matches. Per the germline V gene, CDR1 is SEHNR and CDR2 is FQNEAQ (reference sequence). CDR3 coding DNA: TGTGCCAGCAGCCTGACAGGGGGCTTATGGACAGATACGCAGTATTTT. It is translated as CASSLTGGLWTDTQYF.

For this clonotype: One junction end disagrees with the germline gene, perhaps due to a read error. The rearrangement uses TRBV12-3 or TRBV12-4 and TRBJ2-3, with D unresolved. This CDR3 is built from 14 residues. Here the CDR3 DNA reads TGTGCCAGCAGTACCCCCTTTAGCACAGATACACAGTATTTT. Protein sequence: CASSTPFSTDTQYF.

The chain has TRBV6-2 or TRBV6-3 and TRBJ2-7; possible D gene TRBD2, 6 bases. This CDR3 contains 15 residues. In germline, CDR1 is MNHEY, CDR2 SVGEGT. The V end was cut by 0 bases, the J end by 0 bases, with 9 bases between. In nucleotides, the CDR3 is TGTGCCAGCAGTTACTCGACTAGAGCCTCCTACGAGCAGTACGTC. It specifies CASSYSTRASYEQYV.

This clonotype appeared many times. The V and J genes are TRBV9 and TRBJ2-1, with D maybe TRBD1 (6 bases). Germline V CDR1 and CDR2: SGDLS, YYNGEE. There are 14 residues in the CDR3. V was shortened by 0 bases and J by 8 bases, with 12 bases between the two germline ends. The CDR3 DNA reads TGTGCCAGCAGCGTAGGGCAGGGGAGCTATGAGCAGTTCTTC. It is translated as CASSVGQGSYEQFF.

This clonotype came up a few times. In nucleotides, the CDR3 is TGTGCCAGTATGGGTCGGAGTGGAGCCAAAAACATTCAGTACTTC. This translates into CASMGRSGAKNIQYF. The J gene is TRBJ2-4, the V gene TRBV6-2 or TRBV6-3; D remains unclear. Deletions cut 9 bases from V and 0 bases from J, with 15 bases between. From germline, CDR1 is MNHEY and CDR2 SVGEGT. The CDR3 is made up of 15 amino acids.

The V and J genes are TRBV29-1 and TRBJ2-5; a possible D gene is TRBD2 (7 bases). The CDR3 sequence is 12 residues long. The V gene lost 8 bases and the J gene lost 5 bases, with 15 bases spanning the gap. The germline gives CDR1 SQVTM, CDR2 ANQGSEA. The CDR3 DNA is TGCAGCACAGGGCGGGGGCGGGAGACCCAGTACTTC. Its protein product is CSTGRGRETQYF.

This clonotype occurred a few times. The DNA of the CDR3 is TGCAGTGCTAACCCGGGTCTAGGGGGCTACACCTTC. Its translation is CSANPGLGGYTF. V is TRBV20-1 and J is TRBJ1-2; no clear D gene. This CDR3 spans 12 amino acids. Deletions cut 4 bases from V and 8 bases from J, with 14 bases between. Germline loops: CDR1 DFQATT, CDR2 SNEGSKA (reference sequence).

CDR3 nucleotide sequence: TGTGCCAGCAGCACAGGGAGTGGAAACACCATATATTTT. This encodes CASSTGSGNTIYF. The chain is built from TRBV9 and TRBJ1-3; tentatively, D is TRBD1 (6 bases). Trimming took 4 bases from V and 3 from J, leaving 8 bases between them. The germline V gene has CDR1 SGDLS and CDR2 YYNGEE. This CDR3 has 13 amino acids. The entire variable domain, with the rest obtained from reference TRBV9 and TRBJ1-3, is as follows: DSGVTQTPKHLITATGQRVTLRCSPRSGDLSVYWYQQSLDQGLQFLIQYYNGEERAKGNILERFSAQQFPDLHSELNLSSLELGDSALYFCASSTGSGNTIYFGEGSWLTVV.

This rearrangement joins TRBV6-2 or TRBV6-3 to TRBJ1-2; 9 bases fit TRBD1. CDR1 MNHEY and CDR2 SVGEGT come from the germline V gene. The CDR3 spans 13 residues. V lost 7 bases, J lost 3 bases, and 3 bases stayed unmatched. CDR3 region: CASNGQGHYGYTF. In DNA, the CDR3 is TGTGCCAGCAACGGACAGGGGCACTATGGCTACACCTTC.

This clonotype was counted between two and nine times. The genes are TRBV20-1 and TRBJ2-5; D is possibly TRBD1 (6 bases). Germline loops: CDR1 DFQATT, CDR2 SNEGSKA (reference sequence). This CDR3 region has 11 residues. V lost 5 bases to trimming and J lost 6 bases, with 10 bases between them. DNA of the CDR3: TGCAGTGCTGAAGGGGGAAAGACCCAGTACTTC. Its protein product is CSAEGGKTQYF.

J is TRBJ2-4 and V is TRBV3-1; no definite D call. Trimming left V 0 bases short and J 5 bases short, with 5 bases between. Germline V gene sequence: CDR1 LGHDT, CDR2 YNNKEL (reference sequence). This CDR3 comprises 13 residues. CDR3 sequence: CASSQDGQNIQYF. CDR3 bases: TGTGCCAGCAGCCAAGATGGGCAAAACATTCAGTACTTC.

There are a few counts of this clonotype. CDR3 protein: CASSLEPSGANTEAFF. The CDR3 nucleotides are TGCGCCAGCAGCTTGGAACCCTCAGGAGCGAACACTGAAGCTTTCTTT. The rearrangement joins TRBV5-1 to TRBJ1-1; D is ambiguous. V dropped 0 bases and J dropped 1 base, with 13 bases sitting between them. CDR1 SGHRS and CDR2 YFSETQ come from the germline V gene. This CDR3 contains 16 residues.

The table lists this clonotype with a few counts. The CDR3 DNA follows: TGTGCCAGCCGGGACAACCGCAATGAGCAGTTCTTC. It yields the protein CASRDNRNEQFF. V and J are TRBV14 and TRBJ2-5; D may be TRBD1 (6 bases). The end of the DNA fits TRBJ2-1 better, so the J call may be wrong. The CDR3 has 12 residues. CDR1 is SGHDN and CDR2 is FVKESK in the germline V gene.

This clonotype appeared a single time. The chain joins TRBV5-1 to TRBJ2-5; D perhaps matches TRBD1 (6 bases). CDR3 size: 15 residues. Germline V lookup: CDR1 SGHRS, CDR2 YFSETQ. V lost 0 bases and J 0 bases, leaving 9 bases between the germline ends. Here the CDR3 DNA reads TGCGCCAGCAGCTTGGCCCAGGGGTACCAAGAGACCCAGTACTTC. It yields the protein CASSLAQGYQETQYF.

This clonotype was seen once. A read error may produce the germline difference seen at one junction end. This rearrangement joins TRBV2 to TRBJ2-2; no clear D gene. CDR1 SNHLY and CDR2 FYNNEI come from the germline V gene. The CDR3 is made up of 14 amino acids. The CDR3 is CACSVEKNTGELFF. CDR3 in DNA: TGTGCCTGCAGTGTAGAAAAGAACACCGGGGAGCTGTTTTTT.